This T cell receptor (beta chain) emerged from a study of metastatic and nonmetastatic thyroid tumors. As for the study in general: Repertoires from blood and tumor or nodule tissue of malignant and benign thyroid patients were compared.

Germline-derived CDR1 and CDR2 are SGHDT and YYEEEE. V was pared by 4 bases and J by 4 bases, with 4 bases of the junction left unmatched. The CDR3 covers 14 residues. MiXCR reprocessed the PCR reads for TCRdb. Of over 30,000 clones listed, approximately 20% were seen once; the top ten hold roughly 15%. This clone was seen at least ten times. Thyroid surgery was preceded by no treatment in any patient. The clonotype was recovered from a female donor with papillary thyroid cancer or a benign thyroid nodule (not recorded which). Some clones in this sample may be carry-over from other donors' samples. J is TRBJ2-2 and V is TRBV5-6; TRBD2 matches at 7 bases. Sequencing was performed on tumor tissue. CDR3: CASSGGVATGELFF. The CDR3 DNA sequence: TGTGCCAGCAGCGGGGGGGTCGCCACCGGGGAGCTGTTTTTT.